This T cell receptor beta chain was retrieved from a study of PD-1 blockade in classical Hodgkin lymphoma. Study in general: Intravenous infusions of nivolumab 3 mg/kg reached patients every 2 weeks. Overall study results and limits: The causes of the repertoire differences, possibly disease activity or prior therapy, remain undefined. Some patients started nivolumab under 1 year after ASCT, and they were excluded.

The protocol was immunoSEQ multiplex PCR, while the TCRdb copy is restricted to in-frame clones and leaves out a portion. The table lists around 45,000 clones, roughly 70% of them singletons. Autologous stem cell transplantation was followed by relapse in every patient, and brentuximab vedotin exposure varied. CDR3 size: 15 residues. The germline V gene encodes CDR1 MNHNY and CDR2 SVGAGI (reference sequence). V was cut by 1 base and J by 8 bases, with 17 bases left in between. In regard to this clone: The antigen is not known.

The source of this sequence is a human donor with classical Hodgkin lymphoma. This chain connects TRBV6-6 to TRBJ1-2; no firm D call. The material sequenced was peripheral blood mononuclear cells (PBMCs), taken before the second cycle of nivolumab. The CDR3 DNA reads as TGTGCCAGCAGTTACTATAGGGATCATCCGTCGGGCTACACCTTC. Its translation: CASSYYRDHPSGYTF.